Presented here are 19 T cell receptor beta chains from one specimen sequenced in a study of T cell responses to AZD1222 COVID-19 vaccine (dated by TCRdb to the early 2020s). The sample's time point label, in plain terms: baseline before first vaccination. The receptor library was made with the immunoSEQ multiplex PCR assay. Here the immuneACCESS table is served through TCRdb, limited to in-frame sequences with V and J called. Missing clones are a known gap in these copies; in checked studies unresolved V genes cover under half, and the rest lacks a known reason. This sample has 110,000 or so clones in its table, and around 87% of those were observed once. The top ten clonotypes cover about 5% of the sample. Sequencing used peripheral blood, obtained on day 0 of AZD1222 vaccination. Receptor source: an adult in good health.

This chain links TRBV27 with TRBJ2-7, with D hard to call. Germline V gene lookup returns CDR1 MNHEY and CDR2 SMNVEV (reference sequence). V lost 4 bases and J lost 5, with 6 bases in between. The CDR3 totals 11 residues. The CDR3 DNA sequence: TGTGCCAGCAGTTATGGAAACGAGCAGTACTTC. It is translated as CASSYGNEQYF.

The chain is built from TRBV5-1 and TRBJ2-5; tentative D call: TRBD1 (6 bases). The germline V and J ends were trimmed by 0 bases and 2 bases, with 11 bases remaining between them. Germline V gene data show CDR1 as SGHRS and CDR2 as YFSETQ. The CDR3 extends over 15 amino acids. The CDR3 is CASSLEQGFQETQYF. CDR3 DNA: TGCGCCAGCAGCTTGGAACAGGGATTTCAAGAGACCCAGTACTTC.

V is TRBV2 and J is TRBJ1-2; D is ambiguous. Trimming removed 3 bases from V and 4 bases from J, with 3 bases in between. Germline V CDR1 and CDR2: SNHLY, FYNNEI. The CDR3 sequence is 11 residues long. Here the CDR3 reads CASSEVYGYTF. The CDR3 DNA reads TGTGCCAGCAGTGAGGTCTATGGCTACACCTTC.

CDR3 coding DNA: TGCGCCAGCAGCCAAGATATCATGACGGATACGCAGTATTTT. Amino acids: CASSQDIMTDTQYF. The V call is TRBV4-3, the J call TRBJ2-3; no reliable D call. The CDR3 sequence is 14 residues long. Germline CDR1 and CDR2: LGHNA and YSLEER. V was trimmed by 0 bases and J by 6 bases, leaving 10 bases between them.

The chain links TRBV16 to TRBJ1-2; D uncertain. The germline gives CDR1 KGHSY, CDR2 FQNENV. V was pared by 5 bases and J by 2 bases, with 12 bases between. This CDR3 has 14 residues. CDR3 bases: TGTGCCAGCAGCTCCCCCCGGGCCAACTATGGCTACACCTTC. The encoded protein is CASSSPRANYGYTF.

J is TRBJ1-6 and V is TRBV2; a possible D gene is TRBD1 (5 bases). Germline V gene data show CDR1 as SNHLY and CDR2 as FYNNEI. Trimming cost V 0 bases and J 7 bases, with 13 bases left between them. The CDR3 runs to 16 residues. CDR3: CASSEAVGGMNSPLHF. CDR3 nucleotide sequence: TGTGCCAGCAGTGAAGCGGTCGGGGGGATGAATTCACCCCTCCACTTT.

The J gene is TRBJ2-7, the V gene TRBV11-2; TRBD1 agrees at 10 bases. The CDR3 consists of 15 residues. V was clipped by 3 bases and J by 4 bases; unmatched bases: 6. The germline V gene encodes CDR1 SGHAT and CDR2 FQNNGV. CDR3 in DNA: TGTGCCAGCAGCTTCGGGACAGGGGACGGATACGAGCAGTACTTC. Residues: CASSFGTGDGYEQYF.

The V call is TRBV19, the J call TRBJ2-5, with TRBD2 matching over 7 bases. Looked up from germline, CDR1 is LNHDA and CDR2 is SQIVND (reference sequence). V shed 3 bases, J shed 5 bases, and the junction held 9 bases outside the gene matches. This CDR3 spans 15 amino acids. The CDR3 is CASSMLGGTGETQYF. In DNA, the CDR3 is TGTGCCAGTAGTATGCTGGGGGGGACGGGGGAGACCCAGTACTTC.

This clone has only one observation. This chain uses TRBV28 with TRBJ1-5; a possible D gene is TRBD1 (5 bases). The CDR3 spans 14 residues. Germline-derived CDR1 and CDR2 are MDHEN and SYDVKM. Trimming cost V 2 bases and J 6 bases, with 11 bases left between them. Here the CDR3 reads CASSLGAGSQPQHF. The CDR3 nucleotides are TGTGCCAGCAGTTTAGGGGCAGGCAGTCAGCCCCAGCATTTT.

The V gene is TRBV30, the J gene TRBJ2-6, with D possibly TRBD2 on 6 matching bases. Per the germline V gene, CDR1 is GTSNPN and CDR2 is SVGIG (reference sequence). The CDR3 sequence is 17 residues long. Trimming cost V 3 bases and J 0 bases, with 15 bases left between them. The CDR3 loop reads CAWRGRGKHSGANVLTF. The CDR3 DNA is TGTGCCTGGAGAGGGCGGGGAAAACACTCTGGGGCCAACGTCCTGACTTTC. Full variable domain (remainder filled in from reference TRBV30 and TRBJ2-6): SQTIHQWPATLVQPVGSPLSLECTVEGTSNPNLYWYRQAAGRGLQLLFYSVGIGQISSEVPQNLSASRPQDRQFILSSKKLLLSDSGFYLCAWRGRGKHSGANVLTFGAGSRLTVL.

The chain has TRBV5-4 and TRBJ2-7, with 11 bases fitting TRBD2. The CDR3 consists of 15 residues. V dropped 5 bases and J dropped 3; count of bases not matched to a gene: 7. Germline-derived CDR1 and CDR2 are SGHNT and YYREEE (reference sequence). CDR3 nucleotides: TGTGCCAGCAGTAAGCCCGGGACTAGCGGCTACGAGCAGTACTTC. It encodes CASSKPGTSGYEQYF.

The chain carries TRBV7-3 and TRBJ2-3; the D gene is possibly TRBD2 (6 bases). V was shortened by 5 bases and J by 1 base, with 16 bases between the two germline ends. This CDR3 comprises 16 residues. CDR1 and CDR2 from the germline V gene are SGHTA and FQGTGA. In DNA, the CDR3 is TGTGCCAGCAGCCTGGGACTTACCCCCCGCACAGATACGCAGTATTTT. As protein: CASSLGLTPRTDTQYF.

The chain employs TRBV5-1 and TRBJ2-2; no clear D. Between the trimmed V and J ends, which lost 4 bases and 5 bases, there was a span of 9 bases. This CDR3 contains 13 residues. Germline V gene sequence: CDR1 SGHRS, CDR2 YFSETQ. The CDR3 region is CASSVPRTGELFF. The CDR3 nucleotides read TGCGCCAGCAGCGTGCCTAGGACCGGGGAGCTGTTTTTT.

The V gene is TRBV5-4, the J gene TRBJ2-1; 7 bases fit TRBD2. Germline-derived CDR1 and CDR2 are SGHNT and YYREEE (reference sequence). The CDR3 has 16 residues. Losses at the gene ends were 3 bases for V and 0 bases for J; bases not matched to a gene: 6. CDR3 DNA sequence: TGTGCCAGCAGCTCGCCCTTAGCGGGCTCCTACAATGAGCAGTTCTTC. Amino acids: CASSSPLAGSYNEQFF.

The rearrangement links TRBV7-2 to TRBJ1-2; D unresolved. The CDR3 loop spans 14 amino acids. The V gene's germline CDR1 is SGHTA and CDR2 FQGNSA. Trimming took off 5 bases at V and 6 bases at J, with 16 bases between the two ends. In DNA, the CDR3 is TGTGCCAGCAGCGCGAGCCGGGTGGCTGATGGCTACACCTTC. Its protein product is CASSASRVADGYTF.

Here the CDR3 DNA reads TGTGCCAGCAGCTACGAACCTAGCGGACAAGAGACCCAGTACTTC. Amino acids: CASSYEPSGQETQYF. The chain joins TRBV3-1 (or the pseudogene TRBV3-2) to TRBJ2-5, with 7 bases fitting TRBD2. CDR1 is LGHDT and CDR2 is YNNKEL in the germline V gene (reference sequence). The CDR3 runs 15 residues. Losses at the gene ends were 5 bases for V and 2 bases for J; bases not matched to a gene: 8.

The V gene is TRBV5-4, the J gene TRBJ2-3; maybe TRBD2 (6 bases). This CDR3 spans 15 amino acids. CDR1 is SGHNT, CDR2 YYREEE, per germline (reference sequence). Trimming stripped 6 bases from V and 5 bases from J, with 19 bases between. CDR3 residues: CASTGGRVSRDTQYF. The CDR3 DNA is TGTGCCAGCACCGGGGGTAGGGTCTCAAGAGATACGCAGTATTTT.

The chain joins TRBV2 to TRBJ2-3; 7 nucleotides align to TRBD2. CDR3 size: 16 residues. The junction had 10 bases not matched to a gene; V was cut back by 7 bases and J by 0 bases. Per germline, CDR1 SNHLY and CDR2 FYNNEI. CDR3 loop: CASKWRRGGSTDTQYF. CDR3 DNA sequence: TGTGCCAGCAAATGGAGGCGGGGAGGGAGCACAGATACGCAGTATTTT.

The chain carries TRBV19 and TRBJ1-2; D remains ambiguous. V gave up 1 base and J gave up 5 bases, with 14 bases separating them. CDR3 length: 15 amino acids. CDR1 and CDR2 (germline): LNHDA, SQIVND (reference sequence). The CDR3 protein is CASSIVGVTGYGYTF. The CDR3 nucleotides are TGTGCCAGTAGTATAGTGGGCGTTACGGGGTATGGCTACACCTTC.